Following are 24 T cell receptor beta chains from one sample sequenced in a study of OX40 agonist ivuxolimab in advanced cancers. Using immunoSEQ multiplex PCR, the repertoire was profiled, and TCRdb retains in-frame clones only, with some absent. Among more than 90,000 clones listed, about four fifths were seen once. This specimen was CD4+ or CD8+ T cells sorted from blood, taken in a trial of the OX40 agonist ivuxolimab. Receptors originate from an adult with an advanced solid tumor such as melanoma, head and neck, liver or kidney cancer.

This clone was seen a handful of times. This chain links TRBV5-6 with TRBJ2-2; D possibly uses TRBD1 or TRBD2 (5 bases each). Deletions cut 0 bases from V and 4 bases from J, with 7 bases between. CDR1 and CDR2 (germline): SGHDT, YYEEEE. The CDR3 runs 14 residues. The DNA for the CDR3 is TGTGCCAGCAGCTTGGGGGACGTCACCGGGGAGCTGTTTTTT. Encoded protein: CASSLGDVTGELFF.

The chain couples TRBV10-3 to TRBJ2-1, with TRBD2 identical over 9 bases. V shed 0 bases and J 3 bases; nucleotides not matched to a gene: 6. CDR1 is ENHRY and CDR2 is SYGVKD in the germline V gene. The CDR3 has 17 residues. The CDR3: CAISESKLAGSYNEQFF. The CDR3 DNA follows: TGTGCCATCAGTGAGTCGAAGCTAGCGGGGAGCTACAATGAGCAGTTCTTC.

The V and J genes are TRBV6-5 and TRBJ1-2; TRBD1 matches at 10 bases. Looked up from germline, CDR1 is MNHEY and CDR2 is SVGAGI. This CDR3 contains 13 residues. The J segment lost 7 bases and the V segment lost 6 bases, leaving 5 bases of the junction unmatched. CDR3 sequence reads: CASSLWTGGGYTF. CDR3 nucleotide sequence: TGTGCCAGCAGCCTCTGGACAGGGGGTGGCTACACCTTC.

The rearrangement uses TRBV12-5 and TRBJ2-1; D gene ambiguous. Trimming left V 6 bases short and J 12 bases short, with 9 bases between. The CDR3 loop spans 10 amino acids. CDR1 and CDR2 (germline): LGHNT, FRNRAP. The CDR3 loop reads CASGHPRQFF. As DNA, the CDR3 is TGTGCTAGTGGCCACCCAAGGCAGTTCTTC.

The chain employs TRBV5-6 and TRBJ2-7; 7 positions agree with TRBD1. J lost 1 base, V lost 4 bases, and 8 bases had no gene match. Germline V gene lookup returns CDR1 SGHDT and CDR2 YYEEEE. This CDR3 region has 15 residues. The chain's CDR3 is CASSPTDRVSYEQYF. DNA of the CDR3: TGTGCCAGCAGCCCCACCGACAGGGTTTCCTACGAGCAGTACTTC.

This chain connects TRBV5-4 to TRBJ2-2; no clear D gene. Germline CDR1 reads SGHNT; CDR2 reads YYREEE (reference sequence). The CDR3 is 16 amino acids. V lost 0 bases to trimming and J lost 7 bases, with 16 bases between them. The CDR3, as DNA: TGTGCCAGCAGCTTGGGGAGCCCATCCCGCAGCGGGGAGCTGTTTTTT. Amino acids: CASSLGSPSRSGELFF.

The V gene is TRBV7-9, the J gene TRBJ2-7, with D perhaps TRBD2 (6 bases). Between the trimmed V and J ends, which lost 5 bases and 2 bases, there was a span of 13 bases. Germline V gene data show CDR1 as SEHNR and CDR2 as FQNEAQ (reference sequence). The CDR3 spans 14 residues. The CDR3 region is CASSPTSLPYEQYF. The CDR3 DNA reads as TGTGCCAGCAGCCCTACTAGCTTACCCTACGAGCAGTACTTC.

This clone was counted between two and nine times. This chain connects TRBV29-1 to TRBJ2-3, with D perhaps TRBD2 (9 bases). The CDR3 covers 17 residues. The V end lost 6 bases, the J end lost 2 bases, and 24 bases lay between the germline ends. CDR1 is SQVTM and CDR2 is ANQGSEA in the germline V gene. The CDR3 here is CSVSGTGLAGTTDTQYF. For the CDR3, the DNA is TGCAGCGTATCCGGGACAGGTCTAGCGGGGACCACAGATACGCAGTATTTT.

The chain uses TRBV7-9 and TRBJ2-2; TRBD2 might be the D (5 bases). The CDR3 is 19 amino acids. The V gene's germline CDR1 is SEHNR and CDR2 FQNEAQ (reference sequence). Trimming took off 0 bases at V and 5 bases at J, with 22 bases between the two ends. CDR3 nucleotides: TGTGCCAGCAGCTTAGCGATTGGAGGAGGAGGCGAACTTACCGGGGAGCTGTTTTTT. This sequence encodes CASSLAIGGGGELTGELFF.

The V gene is TRBV7-8, the J gene TRBJ1-1; D is undetermined. There are 13 residues in the CDR3. Germline lookup yields CDR1 SGHVS and CDR2 FQNEAQ. Trimming removed 4 bases at V and 6 bases at J, with 12 bases between. CDR3 in DNA: TGTGCCAGCAGCTCAGCGATGGTCGCTGAAGCTTTCTTT. Translation gives CASSSAMVAEAFF.

The sample holds a few counts of this clone. The chain employs TRBV5-1 and TRBJ1-2, with D tentatively TRBD1 (5 bases). With 4 bases removed from V and 6 bases from J, the gap between germline ends came to 19 bases. Germline assignment: CDR1 SGHRS and CDR2 YFSETQ. The CDR3 has 15 amino acids. The DNA for the CDR3 is TGCGCCAGCAGCGACCAGGGACCTGGCATTAATGGCTACACCTTC. This encodes CASSDQGPGINGYTF.

V usage is TRBV5-1 and J usage is TRBJ1-2; possible D gene TRBD1, 5 bases. Trimming took off 0 bases at V and 7 bases at J, with 13 bases between the two ends. The CDR3 sequence is 14 residues long. Per germline, CDR1 SGHRS and CDR2 YFSETQ. The CDR3 sequence is CASSLGQSFGGYTF. CDR3 in DNA: TGCGCCAGCAGCTTGGGACAGTCCTTCGGTGGCTACACCTTC.

CDR3 sequence reads: CASSVGLAGPETQYF. In DNA form, the CDR3 reads TGTGCCAGCAGTGTAGGCCTAGCGGGACCAGAGACCCAGTACTTC. The V gene is TRBV2, the J gene TRBJ2-5, with 9 bases that match TRBD2. V shed 4 bases, J shed 4 bases, and the junction held 7 bases outside the gene matches. Per the germline V gene, CDR1 is SNHLY and CDR2 is FYNNEI. The length of the CDR3 is 15 residues.

To note about this clone: A junction end diverges from the germline sequence, so it may reflect a read error. The V and J genes are TRBV7-6 and TRBJ2-1; TRBD2 agrees at 10 bases. CDR3 length equals 15 residues. Germline lookup yields CDR1 SGHVS and CDR2 FNYEAQ. CDR3 bases: TGTGCCAGCAGCCTAGCGGGAGTGACCTACAATGAGCAGTTCTTC. Its translation is CASSLAGVTYNEQFF.

The chain uses TRBV6-1 and TRBJ2-1; TRBD2 matches at 9 bases. The CDR3 sequence is 15 residues long. CDR1 and CDR2 (germline): MNHNS, SASEGT. Trimming cost V 1 base and J 4 bases; bases outside gene matches: 2. CDR3 protein: CASSEGTSGYNEQFF. The DNA for the CDR3 is TGTGCCAGCAGTGAAGGAACTAGCGGGTACAATGAGCAGTTCTTC.

The chain uses TRBV27 and TRBJ2-5; TRBD1 matches at 8 bases. Matching the DNA end better, TRBJ2-7 makes the J call doubtful. The CDR3 is 15 amino acids. The V gene's germline CDR1 is MNHEY and CDR2 SMNVEV (reference sequence). The DNA for the CDR3 is TGTGCCAGCAGTTTACGCGGACAGGGTGCCTACGAGCAGTACTTC. Translation gives CASSLRGQGAYEQYF.

The gene calls are TRBV10-3 and TRBJ2-1; D unresolved. V was pared by 3 bases and J by 7 bases, with 13 bases between. CDR1 and CDR2 from the germline V gene are ENHRY and SYGVKD. The CDR3 covers 14 residues. DNA for the CDR3: TGTGCCATCAGTGATCCCTACACCCGTAATGAGCAGTTCTTC. It translates to CAISDPYTRNEQFF.

The chain carries TRBV4-2 and TRBJ1-1, with D unclear. Between the trimmed V and J ends, which lost 1 base and 5 bases, there was a span of 8 bases. The CDR3 runs 13 residues. Germline CDR1 reads LGHNA; CDR2 reads YNFKEQ. For the CDR3, the DNA is TGTGCCAGCAGCCAAGTTGGGGTAACTGAAGCTTTCTTT. Its translation: CASSQVGVTEAFF.

The chain has TRBV12-5 and TRBJ1-1; 10 nucleotides line up with TRBD1. Germline values: CDR1 LGHNT, CDR2 FRNRAP. V dropped 2 bases and J dropped 4; count of bases not matched to a gene: 10. This CDR3 region has 17 residues. CDR3 loop: CASGLIVRQGAVTEAFF. CDR3 sequence (DNA): TGTGCTAGTGGTTTGATCGTCCGACAGGGGGCGGTCACTGAAGCTTTCTTT.

The chain links TRBV6-1 to TRBJ2-3; 15 bases map to TRBD2. Germline-derived CDR1 and CDR2 are MNHNS and SASEGT. The CDR3 length is 19 residues. Unmatched junction bases numbered 11, after V lost 4 bases and J lost 3 bases. CDR3 nucleotide sequence: TGTGCCAGCAGTGTCGGGACTAGCGGGAGGACGGGATGGACAGATACGCAGTATTTT. Its translation: CASSVGTSGRTGWTDTQYF.

Details on this clone: Within the sample, other DNA sequences also encode this same CDR3. The genes are TRBV5-6 and TRBJ1-2, with 8 nucleotides matching TRBD1. The CDR3 length is 12 residues. V lost 6 bases and J lost 7; bases outside the gene matches: 5. Per the germline V gene, CDR1 is SGHDT and CDR2 is YYEEEE. CDR3 residues: CASTLTGVGYTF. CDR3 sequence (DNA): TGTGCCAGCACCCTGACAGGGGTTGGCTACACCTTC.

This sequence joins TRBV18 and TRBJ2-3; 8 positions match TRBD2. V was clipped by 6 bases and J by 2 bases; unmatched bases: 10. Germline CDR1 reads KGHSH; CDR2 reads LQKENI. The CDR3 loop spans 16 amino acids. The CDR3, as DNA: TGTGCCAGCTCCCCTTACCATAGCGGGAACACAGATACGCAGTATTTT. Translating it yields CASSPYHSGNTDTQYF.

This clone has a single count. The chain joins TRBV7-9 to TRBJ1-4; 8 bases match TRBD1. The CDR3 loop spans 17 amino acids. The germline CDR1 and CDR2 sequences are SEHNR and FQNEAQ (reference sequence). Germline trimming cut 3 bases from V and 7 bases from J; bases unmatched to any gene: 13. The CDR3 here is CASSFRGQGAVFEKLFF. CDR3 sequence (DNA): TGTGCCAGCAGCTTTAGGGGTCAGGGGGCTGTTTTTGAAAAACTGTTTTTT.

The chain is built from TRBV7-8 and TRBJ2-1; a possible D gene is TRBD1 (6 bases). This CDR3 contains 13 residues. The germline V and J ends were trimmed by 3 bases and 10 bases, with 13 bases remaining between them. Germline CDR1 reads SGHVS; CDR2 reads FQNEAQ. The CDR3 nucleotides are TGTGCCAGCAGCTTTGCAGGGGCCGGGGAGCAGTTCTTC. Residues: CASSFAGAGEQFF.